These 32 T cell receptor beta chains originate from one sample sequenced in a study of technical replicates of blood from a few donors. Produced via immunoSEQ multiplex PCR; TCRdb's table is partial and in-frame only. The sample has 59,000 or so clones; around 93% are singletons. Material for sequencing was PBMCs. The receptors were gathered from a human donor in good health. Some clones in this sample may be carry-over from other donors' samples.

The sample holds one count of this clone. The rearrangement links TRBV5-8 to TRBJ2-6, with a possible D match to TRBD2 (6 bases). This CDR3 region has 15 residues. Trimming removed 6 bases at V and 0 bases at J, with 10 bases between. CDR1 SGHTS and CDR2 YDEGEE come from the germline V gene. The CDR3 bases are TGTGCCAGCACCCGGGGGAGCTCTGGGGCCAACGTCCTGACTTTC. Encoded protein: CASTRGSSGANVLTF. The full variable domain, rest sourced from reference TRBV5-8 and TRBJ2-6, is EAGVTQSPTHLIKTRGQQATLRCSPISGHTSVYWYQQALGLGLQFLLWYDEGEERNRGNFPPRFSGRQFPNYSSELNVNALELEDSALYLCASTRGSSGANVLTFGAGSRLTVL.

This clone was detected only once. The chain is built from TRBV2 and TRBJ2-6, with D perhaps TRBD1 (6 bases). CDR3 length: 19 residues. Trimming left V 4 bases short and J 0 bases short, with 19 bases between. The V gene's germline CDR1 is SNHLY and CDR2 FYNNEI. The CDR3 bases are TGTGCCAGCAGTGCAAGACCAGGGGAGTTGTACTCTGGGGCCAACGTCCTGACTTTC. It is translated as CASSARPGELYSGANVLTF.

The chain couples TRBV15 to TRBJ2-3; D gene ambiguous. V dropped 0 bases and J dropped 1 base, with 14 bases sitting between them. The CDR3 runs to 17 residues. Germline assignment: CDR1 LNHNV and CDR2 YYDKDF (reference sequence). The CDR3 bases are TGTGCCACCAGCAGAGAGGGCAACTCAGCTGGCACAGATACGCAGTATTTT. Translating it yields CATSREGNSAGTDTQYF.

This sequence joins TRBV5-6 and TRBJ2-7, with D perhaps matching TRBD1 (5 bases). Germline assignment: CDR1 SGHDT and CDR2 YYEEEE. The CDR3 has 14 amino acids. V was clipped by 1 base and J by 4 bases, with 12 bases between them. Here the CDR3 DNA reads TGTGCCAGCAGCTTGCGGCCAGGGAAATACGAGCAGTACTTC. Protein product: CASSLRPGKYEQYF.

The chain combines TRBV5-6 with TRBJ2-2, with D unclear. This CDR3 is built from 14 residues. Trimming stripped 0 bases from V and 4 bases from J, with 7 bases between. The germline V gene encodes CDR1 SGHDT and CDR2 YYEEEE. The CDR3, as DNA: TGTGCCAGCAGCTTGGACACGGGCACCGGGGAGCTGTTTTTT. This gives the protein CASSLDTGTGELFF.

The CDR3 DNA follows: TGCAGCGTTGAAACAGGGGCGGGGACTGAAGCTTTCTTT. Translation: CSVETGAGTEAFF. J is TRBJ1-1 and V is TRBV29-1; 7 nucleotides agree with TRBD1. J lost 5 bases, V lost 2 bases, and 5 bases had no gene match. The CDR3 loop spans 13 amino acids. Germline CDR1 reads SQVTM; CDR2 reads ANQGSEA.

The chain couples TRBV13 to TRBJ2-2, with 9 bases matching TRBD2. Per germline, CDR1 PRHDT and CDR2 FYEKMQ (reference sequence). With V trimmed by 3 bases and J by 9 bases, 11 bases remained unmatched. The CDR3 extends over 16 amino acids. The DNA for the CDR3 is TGTGCCAGCAGCTTCACCCTAGCGGGAATCCACCGGGAGCTGTTTTTT. It translates to CASSFTLAGIHRELFF. Based on the CDR3 plus reference TRBV13 and TRBJ2-2, the full variable domain is AAGVIQSPRHLIKEKRETATLKCYPIPRHDTVYWYQQGPGQDPQFLISFYEKMQSDKGSIPDRFSAQQFSDYHSELNMSSLELGDSALYFCASSFTLAGIHRELFFGEGSRLTVL.

The rearrangement uses TRBV4-1 and TRBJ1-5, with 7 nucleotides matching TRBD1. The CDR3 extends over 17 amino acids. The junction had 10 bases not matched to a gene; V was cut back by 2 bases and J by 3 bases. In germline, CDR1 is MGHRA, CDR2 YSYEKL. The CDR3 here is CASSQFSGTAPNQPQHF. The CDR3 DNA reads TGCGCCAGCAGCCAATTCTCGGGGACAGCTCCCAATCAGCCCCAGCATTTT.

This sequence joins TRBV5-1 and TRBJ2-2; D is unresolved. The CDR3 is made up of 14 amino acids. CDR1 is SGHRS, CDR2 YFSETQ, per germline. Trimming removed 3 bases from V and 6 bases from J, with 12 bases in between. CDR3: CASSSLTLAGELFF. The CDR3 DNA follows: TGCGCCAGCAGCTCGTTGACTCTCGCCGGGGAGCTGTTTTTT.

The chain links TRBV11-2 to TRBJ2-7; the D gene is possibly TRBD1 (6 bases). The CDR3 is 13 amino acids. The germline CDR1 and CDR2 sequences are SGHAT and FQNNGV. Between the trimmed V and J ends, which lost 2 bases and 5 bases, there was a span of 10 bases. CDR3 in amino acids: CASSLNRADEQYF. The CDR3 nucleotides are TGTGCCAGCAGCTTAAACAGGGCCGACGAGCAGTACTTC.

The chain employs TRBV18 and TRBJ1-1; the D is unclear. CDR3 size: 13 residues. Trimming cost V 2 bases and J 11 bases, with 15 bases left between them. Germline V gene data show CDR1 as KGHSH and CDR2 as LQKENI. This chain's CDR3 is CASSPERAGPAFF. CDR3 in DNA: TGTGCCAGCTCACCAGAGAGGGCAGGACCGGCTTTCTTT.

The chain recombines TRBV4-3 with TRBJ1-1, with TRBD1 matching over 9 bases. With 3 bases clipped from V and 2 bases from J, the junction kept 4 bases outside the gene matches. The CDR3 length is 15 residues. Looked up from germline, CDR1 is LGHNA and CDR2 is YSLEER. CDR3 region: CASSQGQGLNTEAFF. In nucleotides, the CDR3 is TGCGCCAGCAGCCAGGGACAGGGATTAAACACTGAAGCTTTCTTT.

This clone was found once. The chain joins TRBV19 to TRBJ1-2, with D tentatively TRBD1 (5 bases). Germline V lookup: CDR1 LNHDA, CDR2 SQIVND (reference sequence). The CDR3 loop spans 15 amino acids. The CDR3 DNA follows: TGTGCAACGCTTCCCTTCGACAGCCCGGACCATGGCTACACCTTC. Translating it yields CATLPFDSPDHGYTF.

The gene calls are TRBV5-1 and TRBJ2-7; 9 bases fit TRBD1. The CDR3 consists of 15 residues. V lost 0 bases, J lost 4 bases, and 5 bases stayed unmatched. CDR1 SGHRS and CDR2 YFSETQ come from the germline V gene. In nucleotides, the CDR3 is TGCGCCAGCAGCTTGGGGACAGGGGTCAGGTACGAGCAGTACTTC. This encodes CASSLGTGVRYEQYF.

The V call is TRBV7-9, the J call TRBJ2-7; 8 bases are shared with TRBD2. V was clipped by 5 bases and J by 7 bases; unmatched bases: 7. The CDR3 totals 13 residues. From germline, CDR1 is SEHNR and CDR2 FQNEAQ (reference sequence). CDR3 DNA sequence: TGTGCCAGCAGCCGGGGGGGCCTGGGGGAGCAGTACTTC. Its translation is CASSRGGLGEQYF.

This chain uses TRBV30 with TRBJ2-7; 13 positions agree with TRBD2. Trimming cost V 0 bases and J 9 bases; bases outside gene matches: 8. CDR3 length: 15 amino acids. CDR1 and CDR2 from the germline V gene are GTSNPN and SVGIG (reference sequence). CDR3 bases: TGTGCCTGGAGTGTACCGGGACTAGCGGGAACAGTGCAGTACTTC. It is translated as CAWSVPGLAGTVQYF.

The chain couples TRBV6-5 to TRBJ1-5; 7 bases are a match to TRBD1. Per the germline V gene, CDR1 is MNHEY and CDR2 is SVGAGI. This CDR3 region has 16 residues. Germline trimming cut 4 bases from V and 0 bases from J; bases unmatched to any gene: 6. The CDR3 region has the DNA TGTGCCAGCAGTTTAACAGGGGCCGCTAGCAATCAGCCCCAGCATTTT. Protein product: CASSLTGAASNQPQHF.

This clone was counted a single time. V usage is TRBV9 and J usage is TRBJ2-3, with TRBD2 matching over 7 bases. With 0 bases clipped from V and 0 bases from J, the junction kept 4 bases outside the gene matches. CDR1 is SGDLS, CDR2 YYNGEE, per germline. CDR3 length equals 16 residues. This CDR3 is CASSVDPSGSTDTQYF. DNA for the CDR3: TGTGCCAGCAGCGTAGATCCTAGCGGCAGCACAGATACGCAGTATTTT.

The chain is built from TRBV7-2 and TRBJ1-1; tentatively, D is TRBD1 (5 bases). Germline lookup yields CDR1 SGHTA and CDR2 FQGNSA. The CDR3 extends over 14 amino acids. The ends were cut back, 3 bases at V and 4 bases at J, with 12 bases in the middle. The CDR3 is CASSFHRRGTEAFF. Here the CDR3 DNA reads TGTGCCAGCAGCTTTCACAGGAGGGGCACTGAAGCTTTCTTT.

V and J are TRBV6-6 and TRBJ2-7; no reliable D call. The CDR3 is 16 amino acids. Per germline, CDR1 MNHNY and CDR2 SVGAGI (reference sequence). The V end was cut by 2 bases, the J end by 0 bases, with 14 bases between. The CDR3 coding sequence is TGTGCCAGCAGTTACGGTTTGGCGACAAACTCCTACGAGCAGTACTTC. It encodes CASSYGLATNSYEQYF.

The gene calls are TRBV4-2 and TRBJ1-4; 11 bases agree with TRBD1. Germline CDR1 reads LGHNA; CDR2 reads YNFKEQ. The ends lost 3 bases at V and 4 bases at J; junction bases unmatched: 4. The CDR3 totals 16 residues. The CDR3 spells CASSQGTGGVNEKLFF. The CDR3 DNA is TGTGCCAGCAGCCAGGGGACAGGGGGGGTTAATGAAAAACTGTTTTTT.

The chain couples TRBV11-1 to TRBJ2-3, with 9 bases aligning to TRBD2. The J segment lost 4 bases and the V segment lost 5 bases, leaving 10 bases of the junction unmatched. CDR1 and CDR2 from the germline V gene are SGHAT and FQDESV (reference sequence). This CDR3 is 16 amino acids long. The CDR3 nucleotides are TGTGCCAGCAGCCCCGACGGCGGGAGGGCCTCAGATACGCAGTATTTT. It is translated as CASSPDGGRASDTQYF.

The V call is TRBV29-1, the J call TRBJ2-7; the D is unclear. This CDR3 comprises 15 residues. V lost 4 bases and J 0 bases, leaving 16 bases between the germline ends. Germline-derived CDR1 and CDR2 are SQVTM and ANQGSEA. Written as DNA, the CDR3 is TGCAGCGTTGCGTCCCTCGAGGTCAGCTCCTACGAGCAGTACTTC. Residues: CSVASLEVSSYEQYF.

This chain joins TRBV2 and TRBJ2-3; 9 nucleotides match TRBD2. Germline CDR1 reads SNHLY; CDR2 reads FYNNEI. The length of the CDR3 is 14 residues. V lost 7 bases, J lost 4 bases, and 6 bases stayed unmatched. This CDR3 reads CASKGLAPPDTQYF. CDR3 in DNA: TGTGCCAGCAAGGGACTAGCACCCCCAGATACGCAGTATTTT.

V gene TRBV5-1 combines with J gene TRBJ2-1; 7 bases are shared with TRBD2. V lost 4 bases, J lost 0 bases, and 4 bases stayed unmatched. The CDR3 consists of 15 residues. In germline, CDR1 is SGHRS, CDR2 YFSETQ. CDR3 amino acids: CASSGEGFSYNEQFF. DNA for the CDR3: TGCGCCAGCAGCGGGGAGGGATTCTCCTACAATGAGCAGTTCTTC. Variable domain in full (rest from reference TRBV5-1 and TRBJ2-1): KAGVTQTPRYLIKTRGQQVTLSCSPISGHRSVSWYQQTPGQGLQFLFEYFSETQRNKGNFPGRFSGRQFSNSRSEMNVSTLELGDSALYLCASSGEGFSYNEQFFGPGTRLTVL.

V is TRBV27 and J is TRBJ2-1; 16 bases are shared with TRBD2. Looked up from germline, CDR1 is MNHEY and CDR2 is SMNVEV (reference sequence). The CDR3 has 16 amino acids. V shed 6 bases, J shed 9 bases, and the junction held 8 bases outside the gene matches. CDR3: CASSRPGLAGGSEQFF. The CDR3 DNA is TGTGCCAGCAGCCGTCCGGGACTAGCGGGAGGGAGTGAGCAGTTCTTC.

In this sample, this clone turned up once. J is TRBJ1-6 and V is TRBV5-1; TRBD1 matches at 9 bases. V shed 3 bases and J 6 bases; nucleotides not matched to a gene: 4. Germline CDR1 is SGHRS and CDR2 is YFSETQ. The length of the CDR3 is 15 residues. This CDR3 is CASSSATGGNSPLHF. The CDR3 coding sequence is TGCGCCAGCAGCTCGGCGACAGGGGGTAATTCACCCCTCCACTTT. The full variable domain, in which reference TRBV5-1 and TRBJ1-6 provide the parts outside the CDR3, is KAGVTQTPRYLIKTRGQQVTLSCSPISGHRSVSWYQQTPGQGLQFLFEYFSETQRNKGNFPGRFSGRQFSNSRSEMNVSTLELGDSALYLCASSSATGGNSPLHFGNGTRLTVT.

The chain joins TRBV7-9 to TRBJ2-7; possible D gene TRBD1, 5 bases. This CDR3 is 15 amino acids long. Looked up from germline, CDR1 is SEHNR and CDR2 is FQNEAQ (reference sequence). The V and J ends lost 0 bases and 1 base respectively, with 10 bases between them. The CDR3 protein is CASSLAAGRSYEQYF. CDR3 DNA sequence: TGTGCCAGCAGCTTAGCGGCAGGGCGGTCCTACGAGCAGTACTTC.

This rearrangement joins TRBV7-2 to TRBJ2-7, with TRBD2 matching over 7 bases. With V trimmed by 5 bases and J by 0 bases, 13 bases remained unmatched. CDR1 SGHTA and CDR2 FQGNSA come from the germline V gene. The CDR3 length is 17 residues. CDR3 coding DNA: TGTGCCAGCAGCGGGGGGGTGAACCGGCGAGTCTCCTACGAGCAGTACTTC. Translation: CASSGGVNRRVSYEQYF.

The J gene is TRBJ2-3, the V gene TRBV6-4, with TRBD2 matching over 10 bases. Germline-derived CDR1 and CDR2 are MRHNA and SNTAGT. The junction had 0 bases not matched to a gene; V was cut back by 0 bases and J by 0 bases. The length of the CDR3 is 16 residues. The CDR3: CASSDSAGGSTDTQYF. CDR3 DNA sequence: TGTGCCAGCAGTGACTCAGCGGGAGGGAGCACAGATACGCAGTATTTT.

In its sample, this clone was seen once. The chain couples TRBV7-8 to TRBJ1-5; TRBD1 is a possible D gene (6 bases). The CDR3 covers 16 residues. V dropped 1 base and J dropped 1 base, with 11 bases sitting between them. Germline V gives CDR1 SGHVS, CDR2 FQNEAQ. CDR3 coding DNA: TGTGCCAGCAGCTTAGGCAGGGGTGGAAGCAATCAGCCCCAGCATTTT. Its translation is CASSLGRGGSNQPQHF.

This chain links TRBV4-2 with TRBJ1-2, with TRBD1 as a possible D gene (6 bases). With 3 bases removed from V and 7 bases from J, the gap between germline ends came to 15 bases. Germline CDR1 and CDR2: LGHNA and YNFKEQ. The CDR3 contains 14 residues. CDR3 protein: CASSQPGQRVGYTF. CDR3 coding DNA: TGTGCCAGCAGCCAGCCGGGACAACGGGTTGGCTACACCTTC.